The present T cell receptor (beta chain) was sequenced within a study of molecular identifiers for immune sequencing clone quantification. Study-level information: Across replicate runs, RNA obtained from approximately 20,000 or 100,000 naive CD8 cells was divided into five, with four undergoing sequencing.

The CDR3 is 15 amino acids. Trimming stripped 4 bases from V and 0 bases from J, with 10 bases between. CDR1 is LNHDA, CDR2 SQIVND, per germline (reference sequence). Methods described previously, with TCR primers listed, were used for bulk TCR libraries. One entry per CDR3 protein, called by TCRdb with MiXCR from the PCR reads. The sample has about 640,000 distinct CDR3 sequences, 15% to 20% seen once; the top ten hold roughly 0.83%. The chain couples TRBV19 to TRBJ1-5, with D maybe TRBD1 (5 bases). This sequence originates from a human donor in good health. Some libraries in this study had Jurkat cell RNA spiked in. Sequencing used naive CD8+ T cells from blood, with Jurkat cell RNA spiked in. The subset: FACS-sorted CD8+CD4-CCR7+CD45RA+ naive T cells. Here the CDR3 DNA reads TGTGCCAGTAGTACGGACAACTATAGCAATCAGCCCCAGCATTTT. It is translated as CASSTDNYSNQPQHF.